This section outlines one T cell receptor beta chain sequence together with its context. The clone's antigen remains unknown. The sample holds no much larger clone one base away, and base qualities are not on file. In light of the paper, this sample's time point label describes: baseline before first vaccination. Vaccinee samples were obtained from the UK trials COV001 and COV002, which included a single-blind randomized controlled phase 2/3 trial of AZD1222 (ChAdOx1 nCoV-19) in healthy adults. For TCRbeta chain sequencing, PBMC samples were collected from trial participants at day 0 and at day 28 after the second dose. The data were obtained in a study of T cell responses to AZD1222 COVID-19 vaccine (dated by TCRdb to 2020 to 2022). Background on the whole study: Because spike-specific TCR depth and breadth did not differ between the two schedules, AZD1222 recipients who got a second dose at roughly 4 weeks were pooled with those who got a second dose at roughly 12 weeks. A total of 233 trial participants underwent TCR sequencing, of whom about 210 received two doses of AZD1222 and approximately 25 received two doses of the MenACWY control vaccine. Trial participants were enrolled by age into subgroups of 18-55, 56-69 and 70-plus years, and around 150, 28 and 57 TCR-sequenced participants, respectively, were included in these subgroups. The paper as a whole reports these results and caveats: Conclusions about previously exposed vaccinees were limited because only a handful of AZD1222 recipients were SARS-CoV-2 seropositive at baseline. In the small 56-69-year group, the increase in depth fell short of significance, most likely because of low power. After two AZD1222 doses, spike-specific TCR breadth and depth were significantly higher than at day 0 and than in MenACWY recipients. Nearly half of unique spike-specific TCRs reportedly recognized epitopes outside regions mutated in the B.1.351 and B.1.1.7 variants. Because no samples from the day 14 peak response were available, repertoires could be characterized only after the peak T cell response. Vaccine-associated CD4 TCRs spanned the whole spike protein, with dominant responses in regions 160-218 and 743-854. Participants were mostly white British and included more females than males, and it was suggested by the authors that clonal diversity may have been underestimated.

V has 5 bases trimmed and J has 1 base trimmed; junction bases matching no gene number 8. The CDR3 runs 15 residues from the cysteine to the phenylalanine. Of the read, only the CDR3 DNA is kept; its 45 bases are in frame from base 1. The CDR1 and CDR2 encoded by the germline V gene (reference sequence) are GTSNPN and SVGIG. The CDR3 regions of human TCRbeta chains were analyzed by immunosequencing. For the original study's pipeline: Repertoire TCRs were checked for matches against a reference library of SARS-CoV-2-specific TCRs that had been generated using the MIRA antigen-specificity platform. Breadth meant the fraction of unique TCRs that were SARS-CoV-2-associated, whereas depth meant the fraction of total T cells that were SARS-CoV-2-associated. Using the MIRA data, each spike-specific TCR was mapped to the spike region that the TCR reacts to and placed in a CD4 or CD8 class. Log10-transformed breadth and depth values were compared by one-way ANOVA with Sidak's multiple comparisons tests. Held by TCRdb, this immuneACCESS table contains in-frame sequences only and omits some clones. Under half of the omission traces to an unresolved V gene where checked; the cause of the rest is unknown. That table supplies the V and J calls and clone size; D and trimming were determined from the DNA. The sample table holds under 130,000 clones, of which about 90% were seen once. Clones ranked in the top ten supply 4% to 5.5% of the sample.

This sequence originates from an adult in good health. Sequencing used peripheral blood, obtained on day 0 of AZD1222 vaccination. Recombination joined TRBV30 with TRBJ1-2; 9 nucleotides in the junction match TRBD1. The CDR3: CAWRGQGQNNYGYTF. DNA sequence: TGTGCCTGGCGGGGACAGGGACAGAATAACTATGGCTACACCTTC.